A selection of T cell receptor beta chains follows, all from one sample in a study of blood T cell repertoires in COVID-19. Sequencing was performed with immunoSEQ multiplex PCR; in TCRdb, only in-frame clones are kept and a portion is missing. This table has 130,000 or so clones, roughly 84% appearing once. Source material: peripheral blood. These receptors all come from a woman over 75 with acute or convalescent COVID-19. CDR3s include the opening cysteine and the closing phenylalanine or tryptophan. The order of the fields is CDR3 protein, CDR3 DNA, V gene, clone size, D gene, J gene. A D gene is named only where the DNA matches it firmly. Clone sizes are given selectively: once, few, many, or a class where the clone is expanded.

CASTDRDYGYTF | TGTGCCAGTACGGACAGGGACTATGGCTACACCTTC | TRBV19 | few | TRBD1 | TRBJ1-2
CASRGWGVGGELFF | TGTGCCAGTAGGGGATGGGGGGTCGGCGGGGAGCTGTTTTTT | TRBV19 | NA | NA | TRBJ2-2
CASSKMTGNTEAFF | TGCGCCAGCAGCAAAATGACAGGGAACACTGAAGCTTTCTTT | TRBV5-1 | NA | NA | TRBJ1-1
CASSYSMTSGGQETQYF | TGTGCCAGCAGTTACTCGATGACTAGCGGGGGACAAGAGACCCAGTACTTC | TRBV6-2/TRBV6-3 | NA | TRBD2 | TRBJ2-5
CASSLGAGIGAYNEQFF | TGCGCCAGCAGCTTGGGGGCAGGGATAGGGGCATACAATGAGCAGTTCTTC | TRBV5-1 | NA | NA | TRBJ2-1
CASSSSGTGVEKLFF | TGTGCCAGCAGTTCCTCCGGGACAGGGGTCGAAAAACTGTTTTTT | TRBV6-5 | NA | TRBD1 | TRBJ1-4
CASSSSSGSAGELFF | TGCGCCAGCAGCTCAAGTAGCGGGAGTGCCGGGGAGCTGTTTTTT | TRBV5-1 | NA | TRBD2 | TRBJ2-2
CASSLSRGAEGGYTF | TGTGCCAGCAGCTTATCTAGAGGGGCGGAGGGGGGCTACACCTTC | TRBV7-2 | NA | NA | TRBJ1-2
CASSLNRDTEAFF | TGTGCCAGCAGCTTAAACAGGGACACTGAAGCTTTCTTT | TRBV7-9 | NA | NA | TRBJ1-1
CASSYGTSADTQYF | TGTGCCAGCAGTTACGGGACTAGCGCAGATACGCAGTATTTT | TRBV6-2/TRBV6-3 | few | TRBD2 | TRBJ2-3
CSASIALGEVTQYF | TGCAGTGCTAGTATAGCCCTAGGGGAAGTCACCCAGTACTTC | TRBV20-1 | NA | NA | TRBJ2-5
CASSQDFGSGGAFIFSGANVLTF | TGTGCCAGCAGCCAAGATTTCGGAAGCGGGGGGGCCTTTATTTTCTCTGGGGCCAACGTCCTGACTTTC | TRBV14 | few | TRBD2 | TRBJ2-6
CASSLVQSGGAETQYF | TGTGCCAGCAGCTTAGTCCAAAGCGGGGGGGCGGAGACCCAGTACTTC | TRBV7-8 | NA | TRBD2 | TRBJ2-5
CASSLMGGLNTEAFF | TGTGCCAGCAGCTTGATGGGGGGACTGAACACTGAAGCTTTCTTT | TRBV7-2 | NA | NA | TRBJ1-1
CASSALPNSGNTIYF | TGTGCCAGCAGCGCACTTCCAAACTCTGGAAACACCATATATTTT | TRBV7-6 | few | NA | TRBJ1-3
CASRGIGGSGANVLTF | TGTGCCAGCCGAGGAATCGGGGGCTCTGGGGCCAACGTCCTGACTTTC | TRBV7-6 | NA | NA | TRBJ2-6
CASSLGAGPDTQYF | TGTGCCAGCAGCTTAGGAGCAGGGCCGGATACGCAGTATTTT | TRBV11-3 | NA | NA | TRBJ2-3